These 4 T cell receptor beta chains came from one sample sequenced in a study of T cells in Graves' hyperthyroidism and ophthalmopathy. Researchers took RNA transcripts and amplified the TCR beta CDR3 regions from them. The HTBI primer set served for first-round RT-PCR of the TCR CDR3. TCRdb recomputed calls from the multiplex PCR reads with MiXCR, one row per CDR3 protein. The table includes a few hundred thousand distinct CDR3 sequences, approximately 15% detected once. The specimen was blood. The receptors come from a woman under 30 with Graves' hyperthyroidism.

This clonotype was recorded many times. The rearrangement uses TRBV13 and TRBJ1-2; D remains unclear. The V gene lost 4 bases and the J gene lost 0 bases, with 15 bases spanning the gap. The CDR3 is 16 amino acids. Germline CDR1 reads PRHDT; CDR2 reads FYEKMQ (reference sequence). The CDR3 region is CASSSNEAEANYGYTF. CDR3 DNA sequence: TGTGCCAGCAGCTCGAACGAGGCCGAAGCTAACTATGGCTACACCTTC.

Worth noting for this clonotype: This may be a read error: a much more frequent sequence differs by one nucleotide. The J gene is TRBJ2-3, the V gene TRBV6-1; TRBD2 agrees at 11 bases. This CDR3 spans 16 amino acids. CDR1 MNHNS and CDR2 SASEGT come from the germline V gene. The trim removed 6 bases at V and 5 bases at J, leaving 10 bases unmatched. CDR3 in DNA: TGTGCCAGCAGACTAGCGGGAGTTCTAGGCATAGATACGCAGTATTTT. Translation: CASRLAGVLGIDTQYF.

The sample holds a few counts of this clonotype. The genes are TRBV7-8 and TRBJ1-3; weak D call: TRBD1 (6 bases). Trimming stripped 1 base from V and 2 bases from J, with 9 bases between. Germline V CDR1 and CDR2: SGHVS, FQNEAQ. The CDR3 sequence is 15 residues long. The CDR3 spells CASSLGAGAGNTIYF. In DNA form, the CDR3 reads TGTGCCAGCAGCTTAGGGGCAGGGGCTGGAAACACCATATATTTT.

This clonotype was observed at least ten times. This sequence joins TRBV20-1 and TRBJ2-7, with 12 bases that match TRBD2. From germline, CDR1 is DFQATT and CDR2 SNEGSKA (reference sequence). This CDR3 is built from 14 residues. V trimming: 5 bases; J trimming: 2 bases; junction bases outside the gene matches: 4. CDR3 nucleotide sequence: TGCAGTGCTGTCAGGACTAGCGGGACCTACGAGCAGTACTTC. Encoded protein: CSAVRTSGTYEQYF.